A single sample is the source of the 24 T cell receptor beta chains below, sequenced in a study of technical replicates of blood from several donors. The assay was immunoSEQ multiplex PCR, and TCRdb's table has in-frame clones only and misses some. The sample lists approximately 92,000 clones; roughly 95% were seen once. The specimen was T cells isolated from PBMCs. The receptor set was obtained from a human donor in good health.

V gene TRBV5-6 combines with J gene TRBJ2-3, with 10 bases that match TRBD2. Germline V gene lookup returns CDR1 SGHDT and CDR2 YYEEEE. The V and J ends lost 3 bases and 6 bases, in that order; junction bases with no gene match: 4. The CDR3 totals 14 residues. Written as DNA, the CDR3 is TGTGCCAGCAGCTCGCTAGCGGGAGCGGATACGCAGTATTTT. Translation gives CASSSLAGADTQYF.

The rearrangement links TRBV7-2 to TRBJ2-7; D gene ambiguous. The CDR3 length is 13 residues. Germline V gives CDR1 SGHTA, CDR2 FQGNSA. Trimming removed 1 base from V and 7 bases from J, with 11 bases in between. CDR3 residues: CASSLVGGREQYF. The CDR3 DNA follows: TGTGCCAGCAGCTTAGTGGGTGGCAGGGAGCAGTACTTC.

This chain connects TRBV30 to TRBJ1-1, with 9 bases fitting TRBD1. The V gene's germline CDR1 is GTSNPN and CDR2 SVGIG (reference sequence). J gave up 4 bases and V 3 bases, and 6 bases lay outside the gene matches. This CDR3 contains 14 residues. The CDR3 here is CAWRAKTGGTEAFF. CDR3 coding DNA: TGTGCCTGGAGGGCGAAGACAGGGGGCACTGAAGCTTTCTTT.

The V call is TRBV29-1, the J call TRBJ2-1; no firm D call. The CDR3 is made up of 13 amino acids. From germline, CDR1 is SQVTM and CDR2 ANQGSEA. V gave up 7 bases and J gave up 0 bases, with 10 bases separating them. The CDR3 here is CSADTYSYNEQFF. In nucleotides, the CDR3 is TGCAGCGCTGACACCTACTCCTACAATGAGCAGTTCTTC.

The chain joins TRBV9 to TRBJ2-7; possible D gene TRBD2, 5 bases. This CDR3 has 13 amino acids. Germline V gene sequence: CDR1 SGDLS, CDR2 YYNGEE. V lost 0 bases to trimming and J lost 4 bases, with 8 bases between them. CDR3 amino acids: CASSVAPGYEQYF. CDR3 sequence (DNA): TGTGCCAGCAGCGTAGCTCCGGGGTACGAGCAGTACTTC.

About this clone: Distinct nucleotide sequences in the sample also encode this CDR3. The rearrangement uses TRBV19 and TRBJ1-5; the D gene is possibly TRBD1 (5 bases). Per germline, CDR1 LNHDA and CDR2 SQIVND (reference sequence). V dropped 3 bases and J dropped 4 bases, with 7 bases sitting between them. CDR3 size: 13 residues. CDR3 loop: CASSIGGNQPQHF. In nucleotides, the CDR3 is TGTGCCAGTAGTATCGGGGGTAATCAGCCCCAGCATTTT.

This clone has only one observation. The chain uses TRBV10-3 and TRBJ2-7; TRBD2 agrees at 8 bases. The CDR3 spans 15 residues. Looked up from germline, CDR1 is ENHRY and CDR2 is SYGVKD. J was trimmed by 2 bases and V by 8 bases; bases with no gene match: 11. The CDR3 bases are TGTGCCATCGGCGGTGAGACTAGCGCAACCTACGAGCAGTACTTC. Translated: CAIGGETSATYEQYF.

This clone was recorded only once. CDR3 region: CASSPFRQSPNTEAFF. DNA of the CDR3: TGTGCCAGCTCACCCTTCCGACAGTCACCGAACACTGAAGCTTTCTTT. This chain joins TRBV18 and TRBJ1-1, with a possible D match to TRBD1 (5 bases). V was shortened by 3 bases and J by 1 base, with 15 bases between the two germline ends. Germline V gene data show CDR1 as KGHSH and CDR2 as LQKENI. The CDR3 consists of 16 residues. Full variable domain (rest looked up from reference TRBV18 and TRBJ1-1): NAGVMQNPRHLVRRRGQEARLRCSPMKGHSHVYWYRQLPEEGLKFMVYLQKENIIDESGMPKERFSAEFPKEGPSILRIQQVVRGDSAAYFCASSPFRQSPNTEAFFGQGTRLTVV.

The rearrangement joins TRBV28 to TRBJ1-4; tentatively, D is TRBD1 (6 bases). Per the germline V gene, CDR1 is MDHEN and CDR2 is SYDVKM. V lost 4 bases and J 4 bases, leaving 10 bases between the germline ends. The CDR3 has 14 amino acids. This CDR3 reads CASSSGTHNEKLFF. The DNA for the CDR3 is TGTGCCAGCAGTTCCGGGACACATAATGAAAAACTGTTTTTT.

V and J are TRBV27 and TRBJ2-3; 7 bases are shared with TRBD1. The ends lost 8 bases at V and 0 bases at J; junction bases unmatched: 5. CDR1 and CDR2 from the germline V gene are MNHEY and SMNVEV (reference sequence). This CDR3 is 14 amino acids long. The chain's CDR3 is CASAGQVSTDTQYF. CDR3 bases: TGTGCCAGCGCTGGACAGGTCAGCACAGATACGCAGTATTTT.

This rearrangement joins TRBV21-1 to TRBJ2-3; no DNA check was done on the table's D call, TRBD1. TRBV21-1 constitutes a pseudogene. This CDR3 is 15 amino acids long. DNA for the CDR3: TGTGCCAGCAGCAAAAGGGGTCTTATCACAGATACGCAGTATTTT. It translates to CASSKRGLITDTQYF.

The chain uses TRBV5-4 and TRBJ2-2; possibly TRBD1 for D (6 bases). CDR3 size: 14 residues. V gave up 4 bases and J gave up 4 bases, with 11 bases separating them. Germline CDR1 and CDR2: SGHNT and YYREEE (reference sequence). The CDR3 reads CASSLKDSTGELFF. CDR3 nucleotide sequence: TGTGCCAGCAGCCTTAAGGACAGCACCGGGGAGCTGTTTTTT.

The rearrangement uses TRBV7-2 and TRBJ2-1, with 10 bases aligning to TRBD2. The CDR3 is 14 amino acids. Per germline, CDR1 SGHTA and CDR2 FQGNSA. Germline trimming cut 6 bases from V and 6 bases from J; bases unmatched to any gene: 5. DNA of the CDR3: TGTGCCAGCAGGCTAGCGGGAGTCGGCAATGAGCAGTTCTTC. Translating it yields CASRLAGVGNEQFF.

This clone has more than one count but fewer than ten. The CDR3 sequence is CASSRTDNEKLFF. The CDR3 coding sequence is TGTGCCAGTAGTAGGACAGATAATGAAAAACTGTTTTTT. The chain combines TRBV19 with TRBJ1-4; weak D call: TRBD1 (6 bases). The germline gives CDR1 LNHDA, CDR2 SQIVND (reference sequence). V lost 4 bases to trimming and J lost 4 bases, with 7 bases between them. This CDR3 comprises 13 residues.

Comments on this clone: Germline is not matched at one junction end, which may reflect a read error. V is TRBV4-1 and J is TRBJ1-1; D unclear. From germline, CDR1 is MGHRA and CDR2 YSYEKL. This CDR3 has 15 residues. The DNA of the CDR3 is TGCGTCAGCAGCCAAGAAGTAGACTTGAACACTGAAGCTTTCTTT. Translating it yields CVSSQEVDLNTEAFF.

This chain joins TRBV29-1 and TRBJ2-7; D remains unclear. The CDR3 loop spans 14 amino acids. CDR1 is SQVTM and CDR2 is ANQGSEA in the germline V gene. The ends were cut back, 4 bases at V and 2 bases at J, with 15 bases in the middle. CDR3 in DNA: TGCAGCGTTGCAACAGACGATTTTCCCTACGAGCAGTACTTC. It specifies CSVATDDFPYEQYF.

The chain employs TRBV11-2 and TRBJ1-1; D call uncertain. The CDR3 is made up of 13 amino acids. V shed 1 base and J shed 0 bases, with 3 bases lying between them. Germline CDR1 SGHAT, CDR2 FQNNGV. CDR3 DNA: TGTGCCAGCAGCTTAGGGCTGAACACTGAAGCTTTCTTT. Protein product: CASSLGLNTEAFF.

The chain's CDR3 is CASSPDSEFEAFF. The CDR3, as DNA: TGCGCCAGCAGCCCGGACAGTGAATTTGAAGCTTTCTTT. This chain joins TRBV5-1 and TRBJ1-1, with D possibly being TRBD1 (6 bases). Trimming stripped 4 bases from V and 7 bases from J, with 14 bases between. CDR1 is SGHRS, CDR2 YFSETQ, per germline. This CDR3 is 13 amino acids long.

This chain links TRBV14 with TRBJ1-2, with D perhaps matching TRBD1 (6 bases). V lost 0 bases and J lost 4, with 15 bases in between. The germline CDR1 and CDR2 sequences are SGHDN and FVKESK. The CDR3 covers 16 residues. CDR3 in DNA: TGTGCCAGCAGCCAAGATGGGGACAACGACCTCTATGGCTACACCTTC. Translating it yields CASSQDGDNDLYGYTF. Supplemented by reference TRBV14 and TRBJ1-2, the full variable domain reads EAGVTQFPSHSVIEKGQTVTLRCDPISGHDNLYWYRRVMGKEIKFLLHFVKESKQDESGMPNNRFLAERTGGTYSTLKVQPAELEDSGVYFCASSQDGDNDLYGYTFGSGTRLTVV.

The chain links TRBV20-1 to TRBJ1-1; D is unclear. Between the trimmed V and J ends, which lost 5 bases and 11 bases, there was a span of 12 bases. Germline CDR1 is DFQATT and CDR2 is SNEGSKA (reference sequence). The CDR3 consists of 10 residues. The CDR3 coding sequence is TGCAGTGCTTTTCAGTCCGTCGCTTTCTTT. Its translation: CSAFQSVAFF.

The sample holds one count of this clone. The V gene is TRBV9, the J gene TRBJ1-2; D gene ambiguous. Germline CDR1 and CDR2: SGDLS and YYNGEE. Trimming removed 3 bases from V and 4 bases from J, with 22 bases in between. The CDR3 consists of 17 residues. CDR3 bases: TGTGCCAGCAGCGACGGTAACGGCAGGCCAGTGCTCTATGGCTACACCTTC. Encoded protein: CASSDGNGRPVLYGYTF. The entire variable domain, with the rest obtained from reference TRBV9 and TRBJ1-2, is as follows: DSGVTQTPKHLITATGQRVTLRCSPRSGDLSVYWYQQSLDQGLQFLIQYYNGEERAKGNILERFSAQQFPDLHSELNLSSLELGDSALYFCASSDGNGRPVLYGYTFGSGTRLTVV.

The chain recombines TRBV4-2 with TRBJ2-7, with TRBD1 matching 7 bases. The J segment lost 3 bases and the V segment lost 6 bases, leaving 8 bases of the junction unmatched. Germline V gene lookup returns CDR1 LGHNA and CDR2 YNFKEQ. This CDR3 spans 14 amino acids. This CDR3 is CASSFEGQNYEQYF. The CDR3, as DNA: TGTGCCAGCAGTTTTGAGGGACAGAACTACGAGCAGTACTTC.

This clone was counted once. The chain is built from TRBV7-3 and TRBJ2-1, with 8 bases fitting TRBD1. V trimming: 4 bases; J trimming: 2 bases; junction bases outside the gene matches: 4. The CDR3 is 15 amino acids. Germline loops: CDR1 SGHTA, CDR2 FQGTGA. CDR3 nucleotides: TGTGCCAGCAGCTCCCTGGACAGGGCCTACAATGAGCAGTTCTTC. Translating gives CASSSLDRAYNEQFF.

CDR3 nucleotide sequence: TGCAGCGTTGGTTCCTACGCTGGCACAGATACGCAGTATTTT. Its translation: CSVGSYAGTDTQYF. The chain joins TRBV29-1 to TRBJ2-3; D unresolved. CDR1 SQVTM and CDR2 ANQGSEA come from the germline V gene. There are 14 residues in the CDR3. V lost 4 bases, J lost 1 base, and 12 bases lay in between.